This record looks at one TCR beta chain sequence and its context. As yet, its antigen is unknown. This specimen belongs to a study of vaccination and CD4 T cells after COVID-19. Study background: Post-vaccine sample collection happened at a median of 72 days after dose two, ranging 14 to 241.

V was pared by 0 bases and J by 6 bases, with 7 bases between. There are 13 residues in the CDR3. The V gene's germline CDR1 is SGHTA and CDR2 FQGTGA. Cultured CD4+ T-cell DNA underwent Oncomine TCR Beta short-read sequencing. MiXCR was run by TCRdb on the PCR reads, yielding one entry per CDR3 protein. The profile shows around 18,000 distinct CDR3 sequences, about 39% of them singletons. Specified treatment: approximately 9-day PBMC culture with coronavirus spike peptide pools or control peptides (ViraFEST assay). The source is a human donor who had recovered from COVID-19. V and J are TRBV7-3 and TRBJ2-3, with D uncertain. Sequencing was done on a sample of CD4+ T cells from blood, cultured in vitro. CDR3 amino acids: CASSLTYGDTQYF. CDR3 nucleotides: TGTGCCAGCAGCTTAACTTATGGGGATACGCAGTATTTT.